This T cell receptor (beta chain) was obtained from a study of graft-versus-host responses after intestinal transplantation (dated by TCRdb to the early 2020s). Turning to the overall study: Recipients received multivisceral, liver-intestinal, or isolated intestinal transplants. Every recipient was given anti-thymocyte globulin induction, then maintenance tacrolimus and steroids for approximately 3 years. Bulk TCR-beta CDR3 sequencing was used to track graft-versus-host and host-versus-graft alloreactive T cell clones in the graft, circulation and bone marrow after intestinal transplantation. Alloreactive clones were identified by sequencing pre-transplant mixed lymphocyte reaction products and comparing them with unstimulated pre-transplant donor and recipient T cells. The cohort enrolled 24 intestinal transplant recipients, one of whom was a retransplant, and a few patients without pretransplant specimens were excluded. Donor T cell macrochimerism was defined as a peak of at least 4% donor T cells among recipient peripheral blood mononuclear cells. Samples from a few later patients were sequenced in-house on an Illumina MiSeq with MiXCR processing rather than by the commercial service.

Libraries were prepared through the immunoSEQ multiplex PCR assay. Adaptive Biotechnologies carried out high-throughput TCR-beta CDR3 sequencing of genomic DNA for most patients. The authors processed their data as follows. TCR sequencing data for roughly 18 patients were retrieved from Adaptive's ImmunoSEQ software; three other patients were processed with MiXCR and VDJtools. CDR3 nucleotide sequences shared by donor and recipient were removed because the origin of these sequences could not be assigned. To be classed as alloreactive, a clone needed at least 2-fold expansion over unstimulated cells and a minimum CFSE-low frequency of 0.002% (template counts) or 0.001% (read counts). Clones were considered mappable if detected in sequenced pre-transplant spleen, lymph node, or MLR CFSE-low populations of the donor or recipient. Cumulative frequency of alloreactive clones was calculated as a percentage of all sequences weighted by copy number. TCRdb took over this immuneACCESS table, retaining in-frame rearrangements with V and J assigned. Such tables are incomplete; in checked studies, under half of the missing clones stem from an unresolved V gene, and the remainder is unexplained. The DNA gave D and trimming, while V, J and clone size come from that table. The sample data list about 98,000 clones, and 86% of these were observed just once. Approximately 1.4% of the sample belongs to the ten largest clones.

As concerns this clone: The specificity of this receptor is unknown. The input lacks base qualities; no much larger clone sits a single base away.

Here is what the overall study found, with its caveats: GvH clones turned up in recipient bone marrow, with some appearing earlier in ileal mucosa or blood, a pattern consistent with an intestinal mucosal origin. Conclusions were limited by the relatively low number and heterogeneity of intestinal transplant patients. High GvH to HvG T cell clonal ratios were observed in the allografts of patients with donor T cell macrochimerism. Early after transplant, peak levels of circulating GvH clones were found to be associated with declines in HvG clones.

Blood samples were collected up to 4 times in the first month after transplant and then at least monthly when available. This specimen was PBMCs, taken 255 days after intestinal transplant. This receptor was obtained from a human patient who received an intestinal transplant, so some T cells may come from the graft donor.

The CDR3 protein is CASSYASAYEQYF. The DNA is TGTGCCAGCAGTTACGCGTCGGCCTACGAGCAGTACTTC. The V gene is TRBV6-6 and the J gene is TRBJ2-7; the D gene lacks a confident call. The CDR3 numbers 13 residues from cysteine through phenylalanine. Left in the record is the CDR3 DNA by itself, 39 bases read in frame from the first base. For CDR1 and CDR2, the germline V gene (reference sequence) lists MNHNY and SVGAGI. V is clipped by 2 bases and J by 2 bases, and the sequence between their germline boundaries is 7 bases long.